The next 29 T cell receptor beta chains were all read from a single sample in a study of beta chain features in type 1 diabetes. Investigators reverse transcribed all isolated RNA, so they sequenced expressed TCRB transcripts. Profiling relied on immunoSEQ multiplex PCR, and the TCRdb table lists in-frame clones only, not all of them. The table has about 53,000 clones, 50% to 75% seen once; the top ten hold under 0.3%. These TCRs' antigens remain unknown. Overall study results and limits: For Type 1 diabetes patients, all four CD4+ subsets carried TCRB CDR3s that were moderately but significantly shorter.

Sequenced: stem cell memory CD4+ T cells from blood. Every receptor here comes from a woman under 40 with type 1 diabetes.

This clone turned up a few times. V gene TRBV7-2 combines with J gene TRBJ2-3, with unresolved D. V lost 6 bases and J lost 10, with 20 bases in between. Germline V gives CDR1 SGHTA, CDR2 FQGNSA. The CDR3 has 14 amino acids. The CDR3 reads CASRLKLSAMAQYF. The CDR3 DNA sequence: TGTGCCAGCAGACTTAAACTGTCCGCAATGGCGCAGTATTTT.

The CDR3 region is CASSLAGAGGYEQYF. The CDR3 DNA reads TGTGCCAGCAGTTTAGCCGGGGCAGGGGGATACGAGCAGTACTTC. The rearrangement links TRBV27 to TRBJ2-7; 7 bases map to TRBD1. V lost 2 bases, J lost 4 bases, and 8 bases stayed unmatched. The CDR3 has 15 residues. CDR1 MNHEY and CDR2 SMNVEV come from the germline V gene (reference sequence).

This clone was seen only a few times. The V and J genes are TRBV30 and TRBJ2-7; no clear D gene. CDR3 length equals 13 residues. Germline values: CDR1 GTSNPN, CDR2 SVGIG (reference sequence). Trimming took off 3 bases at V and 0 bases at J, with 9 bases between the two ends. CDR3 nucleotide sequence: TGTGCCTGGAGCCGAGGCCACTCCTACGAGCAGTACTTC. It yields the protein CAWSRGHSYEQYF.

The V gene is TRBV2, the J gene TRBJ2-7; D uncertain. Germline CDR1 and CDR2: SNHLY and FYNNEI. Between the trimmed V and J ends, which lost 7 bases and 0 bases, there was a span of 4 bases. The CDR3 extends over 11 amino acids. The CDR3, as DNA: TGTGCCAGCACTAGCTCCTACGAGCAGTACTTC. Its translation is CASTSSYEQYF.

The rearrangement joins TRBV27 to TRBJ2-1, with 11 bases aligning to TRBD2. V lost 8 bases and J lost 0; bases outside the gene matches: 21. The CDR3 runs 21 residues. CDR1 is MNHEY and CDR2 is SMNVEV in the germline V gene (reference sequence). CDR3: CASLPIEPGLADQSSYNEQFF. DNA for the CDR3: TGTGCCAGCCTACCAATCGAGCCGGGACTAGCGGACCAGAGCTCCTACAATGAGCAGTTCTTC.

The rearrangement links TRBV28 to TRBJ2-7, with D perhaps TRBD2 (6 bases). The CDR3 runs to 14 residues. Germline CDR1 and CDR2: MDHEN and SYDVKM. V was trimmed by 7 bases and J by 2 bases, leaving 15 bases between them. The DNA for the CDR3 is TGTGCCAGCATTCCAGGCGGGAATCCCTACGAGCAGTACTTC. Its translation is CASIPGGNPYEQYF.

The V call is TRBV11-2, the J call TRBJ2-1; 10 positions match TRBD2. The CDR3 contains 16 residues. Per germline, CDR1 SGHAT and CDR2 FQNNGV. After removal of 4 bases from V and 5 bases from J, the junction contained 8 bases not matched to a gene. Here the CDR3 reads CASSSASGRSHNEQFF. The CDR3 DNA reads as TGTGCCAGCAGCTCCGCTAGCGGGAGAAGCCACAATGAGCAGTTCTTC.

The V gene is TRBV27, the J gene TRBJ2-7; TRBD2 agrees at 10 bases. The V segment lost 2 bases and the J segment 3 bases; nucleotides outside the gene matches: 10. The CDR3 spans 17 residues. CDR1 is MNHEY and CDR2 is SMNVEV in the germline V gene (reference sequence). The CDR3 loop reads CASSLEPPGLASYEQYF. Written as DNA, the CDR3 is TGTGCCAGCAGTTTAGAGCCCCCGGGACTAGCGAGCTACGAGCAGTACTTC.

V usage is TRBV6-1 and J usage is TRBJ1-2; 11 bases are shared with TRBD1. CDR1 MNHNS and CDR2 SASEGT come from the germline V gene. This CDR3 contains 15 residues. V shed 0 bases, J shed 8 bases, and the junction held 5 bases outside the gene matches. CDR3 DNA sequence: TGTGCCAGCAGTGAAGCCGGACAGGGGGCAGGGGGCTACACCTTC. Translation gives CASSEAGQGAGGYTF.

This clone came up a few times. The CDR3 DNA reads as TGTGCCAGCAGCCAAGATACGGGGGAGCCCTACGAGCAGTACTTC. Translated: CASSQDTGEPYEQYF. The rearrangement joins TRBV4-2 to TRBJ2-7; possible D gene TRBD2, 6 bases. V lost 0 bases and J lost 2, with 11 bases in between. Germline lookup yields CDR1 LGHNA and CDR2 YNFKEQ. The CDR3 has 15 amino acids.

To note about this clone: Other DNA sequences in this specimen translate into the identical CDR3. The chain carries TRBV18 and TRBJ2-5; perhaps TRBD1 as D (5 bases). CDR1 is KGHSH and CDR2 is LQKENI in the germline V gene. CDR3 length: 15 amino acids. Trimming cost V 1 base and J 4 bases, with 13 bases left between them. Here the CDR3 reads CASSPLAGQGETQYF. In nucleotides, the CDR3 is TGTGCCAGCTCACCACTGGCAGGGCAGGGAGAGACCCAGTACTTC.

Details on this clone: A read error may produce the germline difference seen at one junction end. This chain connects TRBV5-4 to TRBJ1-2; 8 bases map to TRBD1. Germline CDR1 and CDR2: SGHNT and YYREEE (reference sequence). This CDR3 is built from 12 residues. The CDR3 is CACRGPNYGYTF. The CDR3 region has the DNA TGTGCCTGCAGGGGGCCGAACTATGGCTACACCTTC. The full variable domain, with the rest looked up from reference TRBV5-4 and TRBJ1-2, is ETGVTQSPTHLIKTRGQQVTLRCSSQSGHNTVSWYQQALGQGPQFIFQYYREEENGRGNFPPRFSGLQFPNYSSELNVNALELDDSALYLCACRGPNYGYTFGSGTRLTVV.

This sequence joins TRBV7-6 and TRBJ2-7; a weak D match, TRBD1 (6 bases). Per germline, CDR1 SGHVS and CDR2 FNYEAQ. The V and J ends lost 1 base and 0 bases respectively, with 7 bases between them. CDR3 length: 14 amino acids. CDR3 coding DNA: TGTGCCAGCAGCTTAGGGGACACCTCCTACGAGCAGTACTTC. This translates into CASSLGDTSYEQYF.

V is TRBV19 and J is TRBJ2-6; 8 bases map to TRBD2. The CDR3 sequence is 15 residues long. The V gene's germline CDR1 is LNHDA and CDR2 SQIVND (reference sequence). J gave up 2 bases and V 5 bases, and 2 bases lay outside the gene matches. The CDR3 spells CASSDGGAGANVLTF. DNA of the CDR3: TGTGCCAGTAGTGACGGGGGGGCTGGGGCCAACGTCCTGACTTTC.

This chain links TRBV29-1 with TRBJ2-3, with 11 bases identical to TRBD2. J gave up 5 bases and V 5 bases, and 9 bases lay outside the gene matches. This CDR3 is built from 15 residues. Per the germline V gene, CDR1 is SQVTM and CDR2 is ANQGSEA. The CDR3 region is CSVYPISGRGDTQYF. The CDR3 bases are TGCAGCGTTTATCCGATTAGCGGGAGGGGAGATACGCAGTATTTT.

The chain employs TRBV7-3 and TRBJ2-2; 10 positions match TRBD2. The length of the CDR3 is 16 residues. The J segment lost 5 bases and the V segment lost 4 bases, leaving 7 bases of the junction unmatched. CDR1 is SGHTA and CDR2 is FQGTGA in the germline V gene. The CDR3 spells CASSSKAGGGTGELFF. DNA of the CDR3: TGTGCCAGCAGCTCGAAAGCGGGAGGGGGTACCGGGGAGCTGTTTTTT.

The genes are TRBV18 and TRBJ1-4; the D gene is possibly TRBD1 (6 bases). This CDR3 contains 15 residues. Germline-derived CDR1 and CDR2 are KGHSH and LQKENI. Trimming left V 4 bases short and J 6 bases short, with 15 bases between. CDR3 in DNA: TGTGCCAGCTCACTTATGGACAGCGGCGATGAAAAACTGTTTTTT. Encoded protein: CASSLMDSGDEKLFF.

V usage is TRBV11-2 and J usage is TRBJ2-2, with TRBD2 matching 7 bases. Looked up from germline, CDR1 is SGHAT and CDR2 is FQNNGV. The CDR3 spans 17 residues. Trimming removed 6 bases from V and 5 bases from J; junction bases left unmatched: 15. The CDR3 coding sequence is TGTGCCAGCAGTCGAAATGCCGGGACTACCGGGACCGGGGAGCTGTTTTTT. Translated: CASSRNAGTTGTGELFF.

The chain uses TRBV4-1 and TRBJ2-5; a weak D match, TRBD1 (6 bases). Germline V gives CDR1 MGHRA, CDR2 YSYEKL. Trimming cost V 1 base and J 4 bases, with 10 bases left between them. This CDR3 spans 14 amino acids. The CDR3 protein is CASSQVKGVETQYF. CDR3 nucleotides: TGCGCCAGCAGCCAAGTGAAGGGGGTAGAGACCCAGTACTTC.

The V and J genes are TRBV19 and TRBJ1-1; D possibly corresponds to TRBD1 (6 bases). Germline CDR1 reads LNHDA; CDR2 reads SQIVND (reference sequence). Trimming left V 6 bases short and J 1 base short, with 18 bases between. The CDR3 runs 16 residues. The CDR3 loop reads CASSLGGGEGNTEAFF. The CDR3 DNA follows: TGTGCCAGTAGCCTAGGGGGGGGCGAAGGGAACACTGAAGCTTTCTTT.

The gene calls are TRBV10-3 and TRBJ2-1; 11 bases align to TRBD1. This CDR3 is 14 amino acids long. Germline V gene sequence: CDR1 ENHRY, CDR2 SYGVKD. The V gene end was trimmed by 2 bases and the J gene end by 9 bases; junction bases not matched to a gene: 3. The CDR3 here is CAISEGQGALEQFF. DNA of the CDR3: TGTGCCATCAGTGAGGGACAGGGGGCTCTTGAGCAGTTCTTC.

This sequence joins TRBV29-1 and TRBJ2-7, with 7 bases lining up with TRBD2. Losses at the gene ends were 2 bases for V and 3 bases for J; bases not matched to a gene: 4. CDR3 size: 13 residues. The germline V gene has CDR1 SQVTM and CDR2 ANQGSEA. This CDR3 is CSVELREGYEQYF. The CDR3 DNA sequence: TGCAGCGTTGAATTAAGGGAGGGCTACGAGCAGTACTTC.

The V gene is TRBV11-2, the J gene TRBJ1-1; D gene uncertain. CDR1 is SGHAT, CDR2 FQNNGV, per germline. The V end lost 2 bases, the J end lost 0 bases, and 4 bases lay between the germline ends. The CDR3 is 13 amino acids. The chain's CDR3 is CASSLYMNTEAFF. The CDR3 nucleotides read TGTGCCAGCAGCTTATACATGAACACTGAAGCTTTCTTT.

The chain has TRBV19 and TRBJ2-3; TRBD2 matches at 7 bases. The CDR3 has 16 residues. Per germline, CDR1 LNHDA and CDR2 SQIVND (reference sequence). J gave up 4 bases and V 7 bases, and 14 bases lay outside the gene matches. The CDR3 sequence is CASTSRDYSKADTQYF. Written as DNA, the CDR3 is TGTGCCAGTACTTCCCGGGACTACAGTAAAGCAGATACGCAGTATTTT.

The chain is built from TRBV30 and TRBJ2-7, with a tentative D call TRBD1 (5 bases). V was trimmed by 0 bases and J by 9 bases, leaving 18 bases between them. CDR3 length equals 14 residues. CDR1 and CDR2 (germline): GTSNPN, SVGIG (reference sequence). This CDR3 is CAWSVGAWNKVQYF. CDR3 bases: TGTGCCTGGAGTGTAGGGGCCTGGAATAAAGTGCAGTACTTC.

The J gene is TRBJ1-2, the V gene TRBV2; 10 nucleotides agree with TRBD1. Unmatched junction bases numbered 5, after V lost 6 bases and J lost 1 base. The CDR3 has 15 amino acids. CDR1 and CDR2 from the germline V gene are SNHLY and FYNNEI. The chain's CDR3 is CASRGTGDYNYGYTF. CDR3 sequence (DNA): TGTGCCAGCAGGGGGACAGGGGATTATAACTATGGCTACACCTTC.

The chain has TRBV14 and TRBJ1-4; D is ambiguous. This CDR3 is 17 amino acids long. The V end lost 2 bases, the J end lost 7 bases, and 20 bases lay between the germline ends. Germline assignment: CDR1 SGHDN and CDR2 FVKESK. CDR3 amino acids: CASSQLWRKGGSEKLFF. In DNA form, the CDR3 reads TGTGCCAGCAGCCAACTGTGGAGAAAAGGAGGGAGTGAAAAACTGTTTTTT.

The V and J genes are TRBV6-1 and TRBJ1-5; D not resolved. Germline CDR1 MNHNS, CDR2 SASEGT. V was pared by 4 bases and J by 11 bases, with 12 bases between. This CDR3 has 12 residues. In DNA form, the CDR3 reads TGTGCCAGCAGTGCACCCCAGAGGGCCCAGCATTTT. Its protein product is CASSAPQRAQHF.

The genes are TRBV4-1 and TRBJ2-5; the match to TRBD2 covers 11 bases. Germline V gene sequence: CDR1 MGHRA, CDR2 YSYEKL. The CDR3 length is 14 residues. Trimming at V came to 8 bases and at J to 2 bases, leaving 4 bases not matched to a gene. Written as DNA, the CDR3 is TGCGCCAGCGCCCGACTAGCGGGACAAGAGACCCAGTACTTC. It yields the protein CASARLAGQETQYF.